A single sample gave rise to the 27 T cell receptor beta chains below, sequenced in a study of blood T cell repertoires in COVID-19. Using immunoSEQ multiplex PCR, the repertoire was profiled, and TCRdb retains in-frame clones only, with some absent. The sample lists 97,000 or so clones; just under 85% were seen once. Sequenced: peripheral blood. Receptors originate from a man aged 35 to 55 with active or convalescent COVID-19.

A single count supports this clone. Germline and junction disagree at one end, which may indicate a read error. This chain uses TRBV7-9 with TRBJ2-7; TRBD1 matches 8 bases. Germline values: CDR1 SEHNR, CDR2 FQNEAQ (reference sequence). The CDR3 covers 14 residues. The CDR3, as DNA: TGTGCCAGCACCAGATCGGGACAGGACTACCTATGGGACTTC. The encoded protein is CASTRSGQDYLWDF.

The CDR3 nucleotides are TGTGCCAGCAGCTTGGACAGGAATTCCGGGGAGCTGTTTTTT. Translating it yields CASSLDRNSGELFF. The chain joins TRBV5-4 to TRBJ2-2, with D perhaps TRBD1 (5 bases). V was clipped by 0 bases and J by 6 bases, with 9 bases between them. The CDR3 is 14 amino acids. Germline V gene sequence: CDR1 SGHNT, CDR2 YYREEE (reference sequence).

The rearrangement links TRBV19 to TRBJ1-6, with a possible D match to TRBD1 (5 bases). Germline assignment: CDR1 LNHDA and CDR2 SQIVND (reference sequence). This CDR3 region has 13 residues. Deletions cut 6 bases from V and 7 bases from J, with 10 bases between. The CDR3 region is CASSPDSNSPLHF. The CDR3 bases are TGTGCCAGTAGCCCCGACAGCAATTCACCCCTCCACTTT.

This sequence joins TRBV5-1 and TRBJ2-7; the match to TRBD1 covers 11 bases. With 1 base clipped from V and 4 bases from J, the junction kept 4 bases outside the gene matches. This CDR3 has 15 amino acids. Germline-derived CDR1 and CDR2 are SGHRS and YFSETQ. CDR3 coding DNA: TGCGCCAGCAGCTTGAGTGGACAGGGGGCTTACGAGCAGTACTTC. Translation: CASSLSGQGAYEQYF.

This rearrangement joins TRBV2 to TRBJ2-1; TRBD1 is a possible D gene (6 bases). The ends were cut back, 6 bases at V and 15 bases at J, with 21 bases in the middle. Germline-derived CDR1 and CDR2 are SNHLY and FYNNEI. The CDR3 sequence is 13 residues long. The CDR3 nucleotides read TGTGCCAGCAGCCTAACGTCCCCTGGGGGCTTGTTCTTC. Amino acid sequence: CASSLTSPGGLFF.

The chain uses TRBV12-5 and TRBJ2-5; no definite D call. The CDR3 extends over 13 amino acids. Trimming stripped 6 bases from V and 0 bases from J, with 8 bases between. Germline CDR1 and CDR2: LGHNT and FRNRAP. CDR3 coding DNA: TGTGCTAGTGGCCGGGTCAACCAAGAGACCCAGTACTTC. It yields the protein CASGRVNQETQYF.

The rearrangement uses TRBV3-1 (or the pseudogene TRBV3-2) and TRBJ2-7; 9 bases align to TRBD1. Germline V gene data show CDR1 as LGHDT and CDR2 as YNNKEL (reference sequence). After removal of 2 bases from V and 5 bases from J, the junction contained 1 base not matched to a gene. The CDR3 spans 13 residues. The chain's CDR3 is CASSQTGGNEQYF. In nucleotides, the CDR3 is TGTGCCAGCAGCCAAACAGGGGGCAACGAGCAGTACTTC.

The chain joins TRBV18 to TRBJ1-6, with D perhaps TRBD1 (5 bases). Germline V gene lookup returns CDR1 KGHSH and CDR2 LQKENI. V was pared by 0 bases and J by 9 bases, with 12 bases between. The CDR3 consists of 15 residues. The CDR3: CASSPPEGASSPLHF. The CDR3 nucleotides read TGTGCCAGCTCACCACCGGAAGGGGCCAGTTCACCCCTCCACTTT.

This clone was recorded once. CDR3 in amino acids: CASSPGNLAGGPWNEQFF. The CDR3 bases are TGCGCCAGCAGCCCGGGGAACTTAGCGGGGGGGCCTTGGAATGAGCAGTTCTTC. The chain has TRBV5-1 and TRBJ2-1; 11 bases are shared with TRBD2. CDR1 SGHRS and CDR2 YFSETQ come from the germline V gene. The CDR3 spans 18 residues. V lost 4 bases and J lost 7; bases outside the gene matches: 16.

This clone showed up just once. The rearrangement uses TRBV29-1 and TRBJ1-2, with D possibly matching TRBD1 (6 bases). Trimming took 1 base from V and 13 from J, leaving 16 bases between them. The CDR3 is 12 residues long. Germline V CDR1 and CDR2: SQVTM, ANQGSEA. Written as DNA, the CDR3 is TGCAGCGTTGAAGGCGACAGGAGGTGGACCACCTTC. Its translation is CSVEGDRRWTTF.

Only a few counts were recorded for this clone. The V and J genes are TRBV19 and TRBJ2-6; 7 nucleotides align to TRBD1. Trimming at V came to 5 bases and at J to 2 bases, leaving 0 bases not matched to a gene. The CDR3 is 14 amino acids. Looked up from germline, CDR1 is LNHDA and CDR2 is SQIVND (reference sequence). For the CDR3, the DNA is TGTGCCAGTAGTGACAGGGCTGGGGCCAACGTCCTGACTTTC. It translates to CASSDRAGANVLTF.

The V gene is TRBV5-1, the J gene TRBJ2-7; D is undetermined. V lost 4 bases and J 3 bases, leaving 8 bases between the germline ends. CDR3 size: 12 residues. CDR1 is SGHRS and CDR2 is YFSETQ in the germline V gene. This CDR3 reads CASSAPSYEQYF. In DNA, the CDR3 is TGCGCCAGCAGCGCCCCTAGCTACGAGCAGTACTTC.

V usage is TRBV28 and J usage is TRBJ2-5, with 10 bases identical to TRBD1. In germline, CDR1 is MDHEN, CDR2 SYDVKM. The V and J ends lost 11 bases and 5 bases, in that order; junction bases with no gene match: 23. The CDR3 covers 18 residues. This chain's CDR3 is CASGKAGQGRGVEETQYF. The CDR3 DNA reads TGTGCCTCTGGGAAGGCGGGACAGGGGAGGGGAGTTGAGGAGACCCAGTACTTC.

For the CDR3, the DNA is TGTGCCAGCAGCGTAGTGGGGGGGCTAGAGACCCAGTACTTC. Translated, it gives CASSVVGGLETQYF. The chain joins TRBV9 to TRBJ2-5; D possibly corresponds to TRBD2 (7 bases). Germline CDR1 SGDLS, CDR2 YYNGEE. V was pared by 0 bases and J by 4 bases, with 10 bases between. The CDR3 length is 14 residues.

The chain has TRBV2 and TRBJ2-7; TRBD1 is a possible D gene (6 bases). This CDR3 is 14 amino acids long. CDR1 and CDR2 (germline): SNHLY, FYNNEI. V dropped 4 bases and J dropped 0 bases, with 10 bases sitting between them. The CDR3 DNA follows: TGTGCCAGCAGTGCTGAGACAGGCTCCTACGAGCAGTACTTC. Protein product: CASSAETGSYEQYF.

This rearrangement joins TRBV27 to TRBJ1-2; 8 bases are a match to TRBD1. Germline loops: CDR1 MNHEY, CDR2 SMNVEV (reference sequence). This CDR3 region has 16 residues. Unmatched junction bases numbered 8, after V lost 5 bases and J lost 0 bases. The CDR3 here is CASSTGRGQANYGYTF. As DNA, the CDR3 is TGTGCCAGCAGTACCGGCAGGGGGCAAGCTAACTATGGCTACACCTTC.

This clone showed up just once. V is TRBV29-1 and J is TRBJ1-2; 7 bases agree with TRBD1. Germline V CDR1 and CDR2: SQVTM, ANQGSEA. There are 13 residues in the CDR3. Trimming cost V 2 bases and J 4 bases; bases outside gene matches: 4. CDR3 sequence: CSVESDRAYGYTF. The CDR3 bases are TGCAGCGTTGAAAGCGACAGGGCCTATGGCTACACCTTC.

The chain employs TRBV14 and TRBJ1-3; no clear D gene. Trimming took 3 bases from V and 2 from J, leaving 5 bases between them. The germline CDR1 and CDR2 sequences are SGHDN and FVKESK. This CDR3 has 13 residues. The CDR3 DNA reads TGTGCCAGCAGCCATTCGGCTGGAAACACCATATATTTT. Translating gives CASSHSAGNTIYF.

The chain joins TRBV2 to TRBJ2-4; unclear D gene. In germline, CDR1 is SNHLY, CDR2 FYNNEI. V was trimmed by 1 base and J by 9 bases, leaving 4 bases between them. The CDR3 covers 11 residues. DNA of the CDR3: TGTGCCAGCAGTGAAGGTAGCATTCAGTACTTC. This codes for CASSEGSIQYF.

The gene calls are TRBV3-1 (or the pseudogene TRBV3-2) and TRBJ2-3; D is undetermined. Germline lookup yields CDR1 LGHDT and CDR2 YNNKEL (reference sequence). This CDR3 contains 11 residues. The ends were cut back, 5 bases at V and 6 bases at J, with 6 bases in the middle. CDR3: CASSSEDTQYF. The CDR3, as DNA: TGTGCCAGCAGCTCGGAGGATACGCAGTATTTT.

This chain uses TRBV6-1 with TRBJ1-2, with 9 positions matching TRBD1. Germline V gives CDR1 MNHNS, CDR2 SASEGT. The CDR3 is 15 residues long. V shed 1 base, J shed 5 bases, and the junction held 5 bases outside the gene matches. The CDR3 coding sequence is TGTGCCAGCAGTGAAGAGCTCGGACAGGGGTATGGCTACACCTTC. This encodes CASSEELGQGYGYTF.

The CDR3 spells CASSPPGGGLEQYF. As DNA, the CDR3 is TGTGCCAGCAGCCCCCCGGGCGGGGGACTCGAGCAGTACTTC. The V and J genes are TRBV11-2 and TRBJ2-7, with TRBD2 identical over 7 bases. J lost 6 bases, V lost 5 bases, and 10 bases had no gene match. Germline V gives CDR1 SGHAT, CDR2 FQNNGV. This CDR3 region has 14 residues.

This chain uses TRBV27 with TRBJ2-5; 10 nucleotides align to TRBD1. The junction had 6 bases not matched to a gene; V was cut back by 7 bases and J by 1 base. The CDR3 consists of 15 residues. The germline V gene has CDR1 MNHEY and CDR2 SMNVEV (reference sequence). CDR3 amino acids: CASTPGTGVQETQYF. DNA for the CDR3: TGTGCCAGCACCCCCGGGACAGGGGTCCAAGAGACCCAGTACTTC.

This sequence joins TRBV28 and TRBJ2-7, with 7 positions matching TRBD1. V dropped 4 bases and J dropped 6; count of bases not matched to a gene: 12. The germline gives CDR1 MDHEN, CDR2 SYDVKM. The CDR3 spans 15 residues. CDR3 in amino acids: CASSSPHRGLSEQYF. The CDR3 DNA follows: TGTGCCAGCAGTTCACCCCACAGGGGCTTAAGCGAGCAGTACTTC. The variable domain in full, with the rest retrieved from reference TRBV28 and TRBJ2-7, is DVKVTQSSRYLVKRTGEKVFLECVQDMDHENMFWYRQDPGLGLRLIYFSYDVKMKEKGDIPEGYSVSREKKERFSLILESASTNQTSMYLCASSSPHRGLSEQYFGPGTRLTVT.

For the CDR3, the DNA is TGCAGCGTTGAGCGGACAGGGGGAACTAACTATGGCTACACCTTC. Protein: CSVERTGGTNYGYTF. The chain combines TRBV29-1 with TRBJ1-2, with 10 bases lining up with TRBD1. With 3 bases clipped from V and 0 bases from J, the junction kept 4 bases outside the gene matches. Germline V gives CDR1 SQVTM, CDR2 ANQGSEA. The CDR3 sequence is 15 residues long.

This chain uses TRBV6-6 with TRBJ2-5, with D possibly matching TRBD2 (6 bases). The CDR3 is made up of 14 amino acids. V lost 8 bases to trimming and J lost 0 bases, with 13 bases between them. CDR1 is MNHNY, CDR2 SVGAGI, per germline (reference sequence). The CDR3, as DNA: TGTGCCAGCCGCTCCTCGGGGGACCAAGAGACCCAGTACTTC. Translating gives CASRSSGDQETQYF.

This clone was seen only a few times. The chain has TRBV18 and TRBJ2-5, with 13 nucleotides matching TRBD2. The germline CDR1 and CDR2 sequences are KGHSH and LQKENI. The CDR3 is 16 amino acids. Trimming cost V 3 bases and J 4 bases; bases outside gene matches: 5. This CDR3 is CASSPGTSGARETQYF. The CDR3 nucleotides read TGTGCCAGCTCACCCGGGACTAGCGGGGCCCGAGAGACCCAGTACTTC.